The source of this T cell receptor beta chain is a study of early T cells in non-severe SARS-CoV-2 infection. Each cDNA molecule carried a unique molecular identifier. TCRdb re-called the 5' RACE reads with MiXCR, one entry per CDR3 protein. The data hold 100,000 to 120,000 distinct CDR3 sequences, with roughly an eighth observed a single time. CDR3 length: 13 residues. Germline V lookup: CDR1 ENHRY, CDR2 SYGVKD. Trimming stripped 5 bases from V and 3 bases from J, with 10 bases between. Sequences were obtained from whole blood. This chain uses TRBV10-3 with TRBJ1-2; D is unresolved. This receptor was identified in an adult who was a healthcare worker with PCR-confirmed SARS-CoV-2 infection or an uninfected control (not recorded which). CDR3 coding DNA: TGTGCCATCAGTCGAAATGATGACTATGGCTACACCTTC. Translated, it gives CAISRNDDYGYTF.